The source of this TCR beta chain is a study of blood T cell repertoires in COVID-19. Looking at the study overall: COVID-19 samples from acute and convalescent phases originated in the United States, Italy and Spain. PBMCs, B-cell-depleted T cells, or T cells provided the cDNA or gDNA that made up the material.

In the source study's methods: Quantification of nucleated cells was approximated via reference gene primer amplification. Produced via immunoSEQ multiplex PCR; TCRdb's table is partial and in-frame only. V and J calls plus clone size are reproduced from that table; the DNA served to infer D and trimming. The sample includes some 180,000 clones, around 90% of them seen just once. The TCR comes from a middle-aged man with acute or convalescent COVID-19. The source material was peripheral blood.

This CDR3 reads CASRPALRGTDTQYF. In DNA form, the CDR3 reads TGTGCCAGCAGACCAGCCTTGCGGGGCACAGATACGCAGTATTTT. The V call is TRBV7-2, the J call TRBJ2-3, with a weak D call TRBD2 (5 bases). The length of the CDR3 is 15 residues. V dropped 6 bases and J dropped 1 base, with 14 bases sitting between them. Per germline, CDR1 SGHTA and CDR2 FQGNSA.